These T cell receptor beta chains were read from a single sample in a study of cytomegalovirus exposure and HLA in healthy donors. This table comes from immunoSEQ multiplex PCR, and its TCRdb copy is limited to in-frame clones, with some not included. The data show about 180,000 clones, around 83% seen once. The material sequenced was PBMCs. The source of these receptors is a girl aged 2-10 years in good health and CMV-seropositive. Both conserved end residues are part of each CDR3. The D gene is left open where the match is weak. Clone size is stated in some rows and not others, as once, few, many or a class when expanded.

D,V,size,J,DNA,CDR3
TRBD1,TRBV28,NA,TRBJ2-7,TGTGCCAGCAGGCCGGGACAGACCTACGAGCAGTACTTC,CASRPGQTYEQYF
TRBD2,TRBV28,NA,TRBJ2-5,TGTGCCAGCAGAATAGCGGGACGGGAGACCCAGTACTTC,CASRIAGRETQYF
TRBD1,TRBV4-1,once,TRBJ1-1,TGCGCCAGCAGCCTCAGACAGGGGGCTATAACTGAAGCTTTCTTT,CASSLRQGAITEAFF
TRBD2,TRBV5-1,NA,TRBJ2-1,TGCGCCAGCAACCCAGACCTCCGGGGGGCGGGAGGTTTCCATGAGCAGTTCTTC,CASNPDLRGAGGFHEQFF
NA,TRBV28,NA,TRBJ1-2,TGTGCCAGCGGTTATTCTTTGTATGGCTACACCTTC,CASGYSLYGYTF
NA,TRBV6-1,NA,TRBJ1-6,TGTGCCAGCAGTGAGAGAACAGAAGTCACCCTCCACTTT,CASSERTEVTLHF
TRBD2,TRBV6-5,NA,TRBJ2-1,TGTGCCAGCAGTTACTTAGCGGGGGGGCGGGGGAATGAGCAGTTCTTC,CASSYLAGGRGNEQFF
TRBD2,TRBV7-2,NA,TRBJ2-1,TGTGCCAGCAGCTTCGGACTAGCGGGGGGCCACAATGAGCAGTTCTTC,CASSFGLAGGHNEQFF
NA,TRBV5-1,NA,TRBJ2-7,TGCGCCAGCAGCGCCGCAGTATCCTACGAGCAGTACTTC,CASSAAVSYEQYF
TRBD1,TRBV10-3,NA,TRBJ2-2,TGTGCCACCTGGACAGGGTCCGGCACCGGGGAGCTGTTTTTT,CATWTGSGTGELFF
NA,TRBV4-2,few,TRBJ2-6,TGTGCCAGCAGCCATCCTCCCTTCTCTGGGGCCAACGTCCTGACTTTC,CASSHPPFSGANVLTF
NA,TRBV7-3,NA,TRBJ1-1,TGTGCCAGCAGCTTAGACAGGAACACTGAAGCTTTCTTT,CASSLDRNTEAFF
NA,TRBV10-3,NA,TRBJ2-1,TGTGCCATCCGGTCAGGGTTGGATGAGCAGTTCTTC,CAIRSGLDEQFF
NA,TRBV7-6,NA,TRBJ2-7,TGTGCCAGCAGCTTAGGACGGGGAGCGTCTGGCGAGCAGTACTTC,CASSLGRGASGEQYF
TRBD1,TRBV4-1,NA,TRBJ2-6,TGCGCCAGCAGCCAAGGACAGGGTGACTCTGGGGCCAACGTCCTGACTTTC,CASSQGQGDSGANVLTF
NA,TRBV19,once,TRBJ1-5,TGTGCCAGTAAGGACAGAAACCATCAGCCCCAGCATTTT,CASKDRNHQPQHF
NA,TRBV27,NA,TRBJ1-4,TGTGCCAGCAGTGCGCGCCACCGCACAGGGACGATTAATGAAAAACTGTTTTTT,CASSARHRTGTINEKLFF
NA,TRBV30,once,TRBJ1-2,TGTGCCTGGGCCCGGTGGTCATATGGCTACACCTTC,CAWARWSYGYTF
TRBD2,TRBV6-1,NA,TRBJ2-2,TGTGCCAGCAGTGAAATCTGGGAGGGGTCTACCGGGGAGCTGTTTTTT,CASSEIWEGSTGELFF
NA,TRBV4-2,NA,TRBJ2-7,TGTGCCAGCAGTCACAAGACCGGGGGAGGAGGTTACGAGCAGTACTTC,CASSHKTGGGGYEQYF
TRBD1,TRBV7-8,NA,TRBJ2-1,TGTGCCAGCAGCTTTGACAGGGAAGTACAGTTCTTC,CASSFDREVQFF
NA,TRBV28,NA,TRBJ2-7,TGTGCCAGCAGTTTAATTGTCGGGGGTAGCTCCTACGAGCAGTACTTC,CASSLIVGGSSYEQYF
NA,TRBV21-1,NA,TRBJ2-7,TGTGCCAGCACGAGTCAGGGCTCTTACGAGCAGTACTTC,CASTSQGSYEQYF
TRBD1,TRBV5-6,NA,TRBJ1-1,TGTGCCAGCAGCTTACAGGGGGCTGAAGCTTTCTTT,CASSLQGAEAFF